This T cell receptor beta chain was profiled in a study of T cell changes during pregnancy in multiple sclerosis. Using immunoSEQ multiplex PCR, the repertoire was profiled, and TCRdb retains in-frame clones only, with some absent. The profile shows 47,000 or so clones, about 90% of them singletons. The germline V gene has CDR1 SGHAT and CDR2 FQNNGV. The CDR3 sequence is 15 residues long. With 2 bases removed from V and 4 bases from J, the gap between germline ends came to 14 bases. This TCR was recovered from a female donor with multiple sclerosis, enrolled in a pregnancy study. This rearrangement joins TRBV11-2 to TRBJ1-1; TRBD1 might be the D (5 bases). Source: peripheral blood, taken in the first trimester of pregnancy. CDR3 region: CASSLQAGWATEAFF. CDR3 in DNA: TGTGCCAGCAGCTTACAGGCAGGGTGGGCCACTGAAGCTTTCTTT.